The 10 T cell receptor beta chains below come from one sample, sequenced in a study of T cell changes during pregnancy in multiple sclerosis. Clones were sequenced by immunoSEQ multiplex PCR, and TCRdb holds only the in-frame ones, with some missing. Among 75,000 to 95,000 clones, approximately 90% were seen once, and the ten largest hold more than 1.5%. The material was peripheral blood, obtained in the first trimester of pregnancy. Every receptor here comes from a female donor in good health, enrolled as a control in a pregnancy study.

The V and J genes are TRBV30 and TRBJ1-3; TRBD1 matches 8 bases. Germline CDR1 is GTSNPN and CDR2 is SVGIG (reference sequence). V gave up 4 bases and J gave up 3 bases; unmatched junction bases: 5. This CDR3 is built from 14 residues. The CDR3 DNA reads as TGTGCCTGGAACCTGGACAGGGTTGGAAACACCATATATTTT. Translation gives CAWNLDRVGNTIYF.

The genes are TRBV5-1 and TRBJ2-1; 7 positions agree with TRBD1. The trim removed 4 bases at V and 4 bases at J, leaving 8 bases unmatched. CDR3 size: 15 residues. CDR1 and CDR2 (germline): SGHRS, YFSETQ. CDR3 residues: CASSLGTEKYNEQFF. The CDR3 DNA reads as TGCGCCAGCAGCCTCGGGACAGAAAAATACAATGAGCAGTTCTTC.

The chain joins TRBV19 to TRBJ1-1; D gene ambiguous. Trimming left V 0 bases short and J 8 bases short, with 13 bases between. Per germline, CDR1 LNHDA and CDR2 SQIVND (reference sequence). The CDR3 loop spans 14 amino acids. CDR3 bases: TGTGCCAGTAGTATAGACGGGGAGGAAAGCGAAGCTTTCTTT. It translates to CASSIDGEESEAFF.

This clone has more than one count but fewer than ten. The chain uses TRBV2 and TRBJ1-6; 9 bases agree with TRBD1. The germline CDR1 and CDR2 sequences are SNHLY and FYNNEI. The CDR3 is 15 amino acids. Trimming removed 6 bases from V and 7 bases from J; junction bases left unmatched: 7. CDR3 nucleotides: TGTGCCAGCAGGGGAACAGGGGGCTTAAATTCACCCCTCCACTTT. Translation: CASRGTGGLNSPLHF.

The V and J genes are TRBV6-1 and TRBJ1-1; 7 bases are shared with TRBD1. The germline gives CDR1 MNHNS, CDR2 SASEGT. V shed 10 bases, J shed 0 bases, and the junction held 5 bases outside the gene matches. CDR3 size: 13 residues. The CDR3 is CATGGQVNTEAFF. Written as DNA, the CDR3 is TGTGCCACCGGAGGACAGGTGAACACTGAAGCTTTCTTT.

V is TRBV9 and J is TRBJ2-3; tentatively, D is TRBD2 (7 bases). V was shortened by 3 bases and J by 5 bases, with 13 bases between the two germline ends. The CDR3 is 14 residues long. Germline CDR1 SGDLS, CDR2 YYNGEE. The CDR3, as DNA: TGTGCCAGCAGCGGACTAGGGGGGGGAGATACGCAGTATTTT. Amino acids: CASSGLGGGDTQYF.

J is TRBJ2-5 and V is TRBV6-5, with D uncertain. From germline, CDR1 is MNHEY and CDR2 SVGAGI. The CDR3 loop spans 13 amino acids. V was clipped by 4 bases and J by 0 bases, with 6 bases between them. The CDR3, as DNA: TGTGCCAGCAGTTTATCGTACCAAGAGACCCAGTACTTC. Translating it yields CASSLSYQETQYF.

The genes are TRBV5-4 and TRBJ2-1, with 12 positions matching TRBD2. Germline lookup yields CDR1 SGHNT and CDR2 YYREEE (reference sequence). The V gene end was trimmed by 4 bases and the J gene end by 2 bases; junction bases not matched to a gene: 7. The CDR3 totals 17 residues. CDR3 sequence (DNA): TGTGCCAGCAGCAGGACAGCTAGCGGGGGGGCCTACAATGAGCAGTTCTTC. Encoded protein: CASSRTASGGAYNEQFF.

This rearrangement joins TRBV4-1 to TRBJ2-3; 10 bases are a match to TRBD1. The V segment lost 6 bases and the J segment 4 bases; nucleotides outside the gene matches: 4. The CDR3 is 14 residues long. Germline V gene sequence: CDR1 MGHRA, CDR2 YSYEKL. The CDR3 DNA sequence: TGCGCCAGCAGGGACAGGGGGGGAGCAGATACGCAGTATTTT. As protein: CASRDRGGADTQYF.

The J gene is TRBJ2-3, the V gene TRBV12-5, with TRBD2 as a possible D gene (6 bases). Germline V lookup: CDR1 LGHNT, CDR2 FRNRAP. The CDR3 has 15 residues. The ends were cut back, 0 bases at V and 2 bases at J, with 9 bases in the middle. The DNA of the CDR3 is TGTGCTAGTGGTTTGGTATTAGCGGCCACAGATACGCAGTATTTT. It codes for CASGLVLAATDTQYF.